This passage covers 9 T cell receptor beta chains from one sample sequenced in a study of blood T cell repertoires in COVID-19. Sequencing was performed with immunoSEQ multiplex PCR; in TCRdb, only in-frame clones are kept and a portion is missing. The repertoire consists of 250,000 or so clones, with about 80% occurring once and the leading ten covering about 1.8%. Sequencing was carried out using PBMCs or T cells enriched from blood (not recorded which). The receptors originated from a man between 60 and 70 years old who had recovered from COVID-19.

The CDR3 DNA is TGCGCCAGCAGCTTGGAGGGACTAGCGGGGGCCACAGATACGCAGTATTTT. It encodes CASSLEGLAGATDTQYF. The chain is built from TRBV5-1 and TRBJ2-3; 14 positions match TRBD2. The CDR3 totals 17 residues. V lost 0 bases, J lost 2 bases, and 2 bases stayed unmatched. Per the germline V gene, CDR1 is SGHRS and CDR2 is YFSETQ.

V and J are TRBV2 and TRBJ2-7; the D is unclear. Germline CDR1 is SNHLY and CDR2 is FYNNEI. V dropped 4 bases and J dropped 2 bases, with 6 bases sitting between them. The CDR3 has 12 amino acids. The CDR3, as DNA: TGTGCCAGCAGTGTAGTCACCTACGAGCAGTACTTC. This translates into CASSVVTYEQYF.

V and J are TRBV21-1 and TRBJ1-6. TRBV21-1 is labeled a pseudogene. This CDR3 is 20 amino acids long. For the CDR3, the DNA is TGTGCCAGCAGCAATGACTGGGGGGGACAAAATTTCGGTCTACATTCACCCCTCCACTTT. This gives the protein CASSNDWGGQNFGLHSPLHF.

The V and J genes are TRBV4-1 and TRBJ1-5; D remains ambiguous. The CDR3 is made up of 17 amino acids. V was trimmed by 0 bases and J by 4 bases, leaving 16 bases between them. The germline V gene encodes CDR1 MGHRA and CDR2 YSYEKL. CDR3 sequence: CASSQDVVVTRNQPQHF. CDR3 in DNA: TGCGCCAGCAGCCAAGATGTGGTAGTCACCCGGAATCAGCCCCAGCATTTT.

This chain links TRBV13 with TRBJ1-3; D may be TRBD1 (6 bases). V was shortened by 2 bases and J by 7 bases, with 12 bases between the two germline ends. CDR1 is PRHDT, CDR2 FYEKMQ, per germline (reference sequence). CDR3 length: 14 residues. In DNA form, the CDR3 reads TGTGCCAGCAGCTTAACAGGGACTAGGAACACCATATATTTT. Translated, it gives CASSLTGTRNTIYF.

The chain employs TRBV6-1 and TRBJ1-6; D ambiguous. V lost 1 base and J 9 bases, leaving 4 bases between the germline ends. Germline-derived CDR1 and CDR2 are MNHNS and SASEGT. The CDR3 consists of 12 residues. Here the CDR3 DNA reads TGTGCCAGCAGTGAAGGGGCTTCACCCCTCCACTTT. It is translated as CASSEGASPLHF.

This chain joins TRBV4-3 and TRBJ1-6; the match to TRBD1 covers 7 bases. Germline CDR1 reads LGHNA; CDR2 reads YSLEER. J was trimmed by 8 bases and V by 5 bases; bases with no gene match: 9. The CDR3 loop spans 15 amino acids. The CDR3: CASSARQGSYSPLHF. The CDR3 DNA reads TGCGCCAGCAGCGCGCGACAGGGCTCGTATTCACCCCTCCACTTT.

This chain uses TRBV19 with TRBJ1-3; 7 bases line up with TRBD1. Germline V gene data show CDR1 as LNHDA and CDR2 as SQIVND (reference sequence). This CDR3 is 16 amino acids long. Unmatched junction bases numbered 2, after V lost 0 bases and J lost 0 bases. CDR3 in amino acids: CASSIDRGVSGNTIYF. DNA for the CDR3: TGTGCCAGTAGTATAGACAGGGGGGTCTCTGGAAACACCATATATTTT.

V gene TRBV3-1 (or the pseudogene TRBV3-2) combines with J gene TRBJ1-2; 7 nucleotides line up with TRBD1. This CDR3 comprises 16 residues. Germline CDR1 LGHDT, CDR2 YNNKEL (reference sequence). Trimming cost V 0 bases and J 4 bases; bases outside gene matches: 8. In DNA, the CDR3 is TGTGCCAGCAGCCAAGATCTGGGTAGGACAGGCTATGGCTACACCTTC. Amino acids: CASSQDLGRTGYGYTF.